One sample yielded the 6 T cell receptor beta chains listed below, sequenced in a study of blood T cells in healthy people across ages (dated by TCRdb to 2015 to 2017). The library was prepared using 5' RACE. For sequencing, an Illumina HiSeq 2500 was employed. A second PCR of about 7 to 12 cycles was performed with a sample-barcoded 5' primer and a J-beta primer mix. TCRdb applied fastp at Q25 and MiXCR to the public reads, then kept only in-frame beta chains. Rows are unified per CDR3 protein, each entry keeping the most common DNA and genes. Recorded for this sample are around 1.5 million distinct CDR3 sequences; 42% of them occurred a single time. Jointly, the top ten make up 7.9% of the sample. Material: blood. The receptors were sampled from a woman aged 18-29 years in good health.

This clonotype was detected ten times or more. The V and J genes are TRBV20-1 and TRBJ2-1; D unresolved. The germline V gene encodes CDR1 DFQATT and CDR2 SNEGSKA (reference sequence). The CDR3 is made up of 12 amino acids. Trimming cost V 1 base and J 2 bases, with 3 bases left between them. For the CDR3, the DNA is TGCAGTGCTAGAGGCCCCTACAATGAGCAGTTCTTC. Protein product: CSARGPYNEQFF.

The rearrangement links TRBV29-1 to TRBJ2-5, with D possibly TRBD1 on 6 matching bases. Judging by the DNA end, TRBJ2-7 fits better; the J call may be wrong. The CDR3 is made up of 13 amino acids. Per germline, CDR1 SQVTM and CDR2 ANQGSEA. CDR3: CSVDLGARSEQYF. The CDR3, as DNA: TGCAGCGTTGACTTGGGGGCGAGAAGCGAGCAGTACTTC.

This clonotype has only a few counts. This chain connects TRBV10-3 to TRBJ1-5, with a possible D match to TRBD1 (6 bases). CDR1 and CDR2 from the germline V gene are ENHRY and SYGVKD. Trimming took off 4 bases at V and 4 bases at J, with 11 bases between the two ends. CDR3 size: 14 residues. CDR3 in amino acids: CAISGWGANQPQHF. The CDR3 DNA reads TGTGCCATCAGTGGGTGGGGGGCTAATCAGCCCCAGCATTTT.

The gene calls are TRBV2 and TRBJ2-1; D unclear. The CDR3 extends over 16 amino acids. Trimming took 1 base from V and 2 from J, leaving 12 bases between them. Germline CDR1 reads SNHLY; CDR2 reads FYNNEI. CDR3 sequence reads: CASSEESGQPYNEQFF. The CDR3 DNA reads as TGTGCCAGCAGTGAAGAATCCGGGCAGCCCTACAATGAGCAGTTCTTC.

The chain joins TRBV6-6 to TRBJ1-1; 8 bases are shared with TRBD1. The CDR3 sequence is 16 residues long. CDR1 and CDR2 (germline): MNHNY, SVGAGI (reference sequence). The V and J ends lost 0 bases and 6 bases, in that order; junction bases with no gene match: 9. The CDR3: CASSYSRQGTFAEAFF. In DNA, the CDR3 is TGTGCCAGCAGTTACTCGCGACAGGGGACATTCGCTGAAGCTTTCTTT.

The genes are TRBV6-2 or TRBV6-3 and TRBJ2-1; D gene unclear. CDR1 is MNHEY, CDR2 SVGEGT, per germline. Trimming took 5 bases from V and 5 from J, leaving 7 bases between them. The CDR3 totals 12 residues. As DNA, the CDR3 is TGTGCCAGCAGTCGGATAGACAATGAGCAGTTCTTC. Amino acids: CASSRIDNEQFF.